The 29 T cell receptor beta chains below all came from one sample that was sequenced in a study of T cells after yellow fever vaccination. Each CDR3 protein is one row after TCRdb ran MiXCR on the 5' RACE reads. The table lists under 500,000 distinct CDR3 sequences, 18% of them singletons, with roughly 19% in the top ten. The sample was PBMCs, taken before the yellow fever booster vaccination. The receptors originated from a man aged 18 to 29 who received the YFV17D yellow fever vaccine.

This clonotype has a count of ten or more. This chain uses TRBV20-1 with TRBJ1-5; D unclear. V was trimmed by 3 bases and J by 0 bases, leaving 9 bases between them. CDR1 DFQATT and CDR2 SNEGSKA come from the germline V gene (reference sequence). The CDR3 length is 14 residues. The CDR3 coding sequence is TGCAGTGCTAGTGGCGGGCCTAGCAATCAGCCCCAGCATTTT. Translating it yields CSASGGPSNQPQHF.

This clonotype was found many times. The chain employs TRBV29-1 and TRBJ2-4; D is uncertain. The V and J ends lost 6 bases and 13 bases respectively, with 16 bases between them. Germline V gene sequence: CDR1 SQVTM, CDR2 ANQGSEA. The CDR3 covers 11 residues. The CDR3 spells CSVVSVGEQYF. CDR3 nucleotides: TGCAGCGTAGTCTCTGTTGGGGAACAGTACTTC.

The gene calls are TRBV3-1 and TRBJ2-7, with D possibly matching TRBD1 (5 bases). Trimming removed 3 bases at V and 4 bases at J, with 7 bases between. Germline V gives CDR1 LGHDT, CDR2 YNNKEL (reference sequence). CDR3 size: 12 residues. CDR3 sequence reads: CASSHREYEQYF. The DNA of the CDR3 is TGTGCCAGCAGCCACAGGGAATACGAGCAGTACTTC.

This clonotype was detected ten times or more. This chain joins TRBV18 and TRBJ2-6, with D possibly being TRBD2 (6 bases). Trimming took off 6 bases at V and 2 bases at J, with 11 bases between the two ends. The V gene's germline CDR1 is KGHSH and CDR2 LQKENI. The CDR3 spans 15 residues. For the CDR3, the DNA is TGTGCCAGCTCTTCAACGGGGGCTGGGGCCAACGTCCTGACTTTC. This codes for CASSSTGAGANVLTF.

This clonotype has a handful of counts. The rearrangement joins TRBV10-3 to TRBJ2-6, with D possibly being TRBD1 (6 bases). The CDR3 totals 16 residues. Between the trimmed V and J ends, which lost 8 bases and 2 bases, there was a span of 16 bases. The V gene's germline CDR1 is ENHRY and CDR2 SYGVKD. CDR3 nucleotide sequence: TGTGCCATCGCCGACAGGTTAGGGACTGGGGCCAACGTCCTGACTTTC. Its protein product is CAIADRLGTGANVLTF.

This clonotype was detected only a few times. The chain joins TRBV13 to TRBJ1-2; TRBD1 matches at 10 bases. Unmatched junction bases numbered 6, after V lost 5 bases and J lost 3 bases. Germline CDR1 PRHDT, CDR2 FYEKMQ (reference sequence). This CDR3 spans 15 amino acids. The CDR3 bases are TGTGCCAGCAGCCATGGGACAGGGGCTGACTATGGCTACACCTTC. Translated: CASSHGTGADYGYTF. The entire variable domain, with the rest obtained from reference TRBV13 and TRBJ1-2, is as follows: AAGVIQSPRHLIKEKRETATLKCYPIPRHDTVYWYQQGPGQDPQFLISFYEKMQSDKGSIPDRFSAQQFSDYHSELNMSSLELGDSALYFCASSHGTGADYGYTFGSGTRLTVV.

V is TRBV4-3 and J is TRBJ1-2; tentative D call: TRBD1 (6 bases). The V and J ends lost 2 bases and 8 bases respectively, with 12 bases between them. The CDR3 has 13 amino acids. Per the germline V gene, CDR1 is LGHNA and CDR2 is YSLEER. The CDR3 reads CASSQIGGFGYTF. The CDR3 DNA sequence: TGCGCCAGCAGCCAAATAGGGGGGTTCGGCTACACCTTC.

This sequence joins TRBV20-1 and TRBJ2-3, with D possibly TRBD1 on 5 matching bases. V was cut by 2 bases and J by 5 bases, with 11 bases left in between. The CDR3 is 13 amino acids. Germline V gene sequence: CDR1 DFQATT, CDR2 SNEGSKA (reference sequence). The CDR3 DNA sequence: TGCAGTGCTAGATGGCAGGGCGGAGATACGCAGTATTTT. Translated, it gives CSARWQGGDTQYF.

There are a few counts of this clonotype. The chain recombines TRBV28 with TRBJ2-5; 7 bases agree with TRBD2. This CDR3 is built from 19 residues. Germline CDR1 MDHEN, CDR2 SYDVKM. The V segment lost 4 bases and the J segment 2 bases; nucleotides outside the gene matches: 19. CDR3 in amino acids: CASSSSRLDLWRGQETQYF. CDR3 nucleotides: TGTGCCAGCAGTTCCTCGAGACTCGACCTCTGGCGGGGGCAAGAGACCCAGTACTTC.

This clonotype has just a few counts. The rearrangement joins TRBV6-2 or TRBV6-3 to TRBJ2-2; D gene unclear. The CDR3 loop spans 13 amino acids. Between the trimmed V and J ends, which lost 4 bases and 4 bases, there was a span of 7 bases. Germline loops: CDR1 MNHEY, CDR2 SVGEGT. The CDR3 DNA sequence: TGTGCCAGCAGTTTTGTAAGCACCGGGGAGCTGTTTTTT. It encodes CASSFVSTGELFF.

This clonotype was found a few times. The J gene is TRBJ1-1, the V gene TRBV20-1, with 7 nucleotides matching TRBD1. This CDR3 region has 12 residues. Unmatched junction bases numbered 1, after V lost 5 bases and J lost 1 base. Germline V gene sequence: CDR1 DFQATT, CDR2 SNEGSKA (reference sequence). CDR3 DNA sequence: TGCAGTGCTCGACAGGGGAACACTGAAGCTTTCTTT. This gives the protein CSARQGNTEAFF.

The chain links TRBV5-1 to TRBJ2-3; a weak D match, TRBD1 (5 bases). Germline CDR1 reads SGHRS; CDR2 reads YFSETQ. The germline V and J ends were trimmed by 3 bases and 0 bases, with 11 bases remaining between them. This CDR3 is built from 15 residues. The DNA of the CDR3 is TGCGCCAGCAGCTACCAGGGAACTAGCACAGATACGCAGTATTTT. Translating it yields CASSYQGTSTDTQYF.

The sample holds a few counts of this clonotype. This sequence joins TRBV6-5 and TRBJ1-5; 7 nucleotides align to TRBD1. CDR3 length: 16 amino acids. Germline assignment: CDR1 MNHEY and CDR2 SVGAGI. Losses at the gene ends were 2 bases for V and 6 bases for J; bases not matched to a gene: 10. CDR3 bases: TGTGCCAGCAGTTACCCCGACAGGGAGGTGAGTCAGCCCCAGCATTTT. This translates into CASSYPDREVSQPQHF.

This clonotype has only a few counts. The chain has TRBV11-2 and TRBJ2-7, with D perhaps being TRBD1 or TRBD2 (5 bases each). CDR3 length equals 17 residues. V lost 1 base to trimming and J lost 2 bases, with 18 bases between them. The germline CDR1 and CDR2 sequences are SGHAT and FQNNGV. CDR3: CASSLGRGRQPAYEQYF. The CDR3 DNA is TGTGCCAGCAGCTTAGGCCGGGGCCGACAGCCAGCCTACGAGCAGTACTTC.

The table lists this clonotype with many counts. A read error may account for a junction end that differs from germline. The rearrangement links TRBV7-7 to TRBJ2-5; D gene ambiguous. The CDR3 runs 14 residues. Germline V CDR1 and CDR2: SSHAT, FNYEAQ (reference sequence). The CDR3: CASSPRAGAETQYF. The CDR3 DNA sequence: TGTGCTAGCAGCCCCCGCGCAGGCGCAGAGACCCAGTACTTC.

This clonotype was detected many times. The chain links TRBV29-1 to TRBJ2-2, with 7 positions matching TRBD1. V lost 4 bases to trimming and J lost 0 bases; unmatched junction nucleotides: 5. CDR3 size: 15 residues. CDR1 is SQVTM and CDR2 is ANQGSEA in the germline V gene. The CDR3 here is CSVGGQTANTGELFF. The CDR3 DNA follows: TGCAGCGTTGGGGGACAGACCGCGAACACCGGGGAGCTGTTTTTT.

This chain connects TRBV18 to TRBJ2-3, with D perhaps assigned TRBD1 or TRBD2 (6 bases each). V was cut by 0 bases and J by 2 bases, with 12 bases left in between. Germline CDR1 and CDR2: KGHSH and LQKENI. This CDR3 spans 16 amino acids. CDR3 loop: CASSPPFGGHTDTQYF. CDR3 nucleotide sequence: TGTGCCAGCTCACCACCGTTCGGGGGACACACAGATACGCAGTATTTT.

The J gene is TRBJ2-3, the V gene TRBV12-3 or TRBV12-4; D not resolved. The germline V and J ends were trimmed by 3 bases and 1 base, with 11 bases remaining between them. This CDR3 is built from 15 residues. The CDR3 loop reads CASSFRVFGTDTQYF. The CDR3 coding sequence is TGTGCCAGCAGTTTTCGGGTCTTTGGCACAGATACGCAGTATTTT.

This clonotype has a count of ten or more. CDR3 residues: CASSETRGRTEAFF. The CDR3 bases are TGCGCCAGCAGCGAAACTCGAGGGAGGACTGAAGCTTTCTTT. The chain links TRBV5-1 to TRBJ1-1; D call uncertain. Trimming left V 4 bases short and J 5 bases short, with 15 bases between. The CDR3 sequence is 14 residues long. Germline V gene sequence: CDR1 SGHRS, CDR2 YFSETQ.

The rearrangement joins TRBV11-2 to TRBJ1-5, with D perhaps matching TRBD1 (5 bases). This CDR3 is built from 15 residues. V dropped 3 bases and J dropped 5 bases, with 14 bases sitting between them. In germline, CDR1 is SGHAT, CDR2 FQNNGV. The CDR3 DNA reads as TGTGCCAGCAGCTTGGGGGTTTCGGTTGATCAGCCCCAGCATTTT. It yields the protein CASSLGVSVDQPQHF.

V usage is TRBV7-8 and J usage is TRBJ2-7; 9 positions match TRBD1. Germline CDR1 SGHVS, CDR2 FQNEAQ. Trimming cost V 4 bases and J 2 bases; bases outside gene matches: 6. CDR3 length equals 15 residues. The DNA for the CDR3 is TGTGCCAGCAGCTATGGGGGACAGGGAACCTACGAGCAGTACTTC. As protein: CASSYGGQGTYEQYF.

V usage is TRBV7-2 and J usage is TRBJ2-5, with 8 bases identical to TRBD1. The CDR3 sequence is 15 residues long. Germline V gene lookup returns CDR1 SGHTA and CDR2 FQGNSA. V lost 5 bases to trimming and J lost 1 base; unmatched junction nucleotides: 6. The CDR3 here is CASSPRTGFQETQYF. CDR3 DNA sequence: TGTGCCAGCAGCCCCCGGACAGGGTTCCAAGAGACCCAGTACTTC.

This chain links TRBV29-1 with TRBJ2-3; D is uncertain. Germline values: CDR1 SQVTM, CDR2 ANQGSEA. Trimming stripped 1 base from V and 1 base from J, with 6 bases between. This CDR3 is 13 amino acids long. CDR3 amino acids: CSVEASRTDTQYF. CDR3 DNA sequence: TGCAGCGTTGAAGCTTCCCGCACAGATACGCAGTATTTT.

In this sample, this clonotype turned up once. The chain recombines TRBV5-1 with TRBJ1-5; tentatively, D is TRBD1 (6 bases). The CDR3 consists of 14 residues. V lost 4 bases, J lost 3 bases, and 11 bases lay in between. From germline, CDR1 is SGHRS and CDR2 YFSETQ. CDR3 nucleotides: TGCGCCAGCAGCGAAGGGACATACAATCAGCCCCAGCATTTT. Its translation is CASSEGTYNQPQHF.

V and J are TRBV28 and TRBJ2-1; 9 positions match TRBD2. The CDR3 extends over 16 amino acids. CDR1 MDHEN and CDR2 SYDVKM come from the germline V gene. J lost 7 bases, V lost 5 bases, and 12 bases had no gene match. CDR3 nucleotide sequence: TGTGCCAGCAGTCTTTGGGACCTCGCGGGGGGGAATGAGCAGTTCTTC. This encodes CASSLWDLAGGNEQFF.

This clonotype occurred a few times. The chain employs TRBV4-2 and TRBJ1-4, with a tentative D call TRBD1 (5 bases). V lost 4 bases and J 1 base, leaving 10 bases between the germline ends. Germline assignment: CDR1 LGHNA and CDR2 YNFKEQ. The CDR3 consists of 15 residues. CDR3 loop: CASSRLGRTNEKLFF. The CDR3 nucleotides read TGTGCCAGCAGCCGACTGGGACGAACTAATGAAAAACTGTTTTTT.

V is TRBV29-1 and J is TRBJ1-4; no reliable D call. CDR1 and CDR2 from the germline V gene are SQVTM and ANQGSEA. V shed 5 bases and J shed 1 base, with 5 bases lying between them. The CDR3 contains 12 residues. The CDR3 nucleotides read TGCAGCGTTTTGGGAACTAATGAAAAACTGTTTTTT. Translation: CSVLGTNEKLFF. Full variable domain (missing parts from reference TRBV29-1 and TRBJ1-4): SAVISQKPSRDICQRGTSLTIQCQVDSQVTMMFWYRQQPGQSLTLIATANQGSEATYESGFVIDKFPISRPNLTFSTLTVSNMSPEDSSIYLCSVLGTNEKLFFGSGTQLSVL.

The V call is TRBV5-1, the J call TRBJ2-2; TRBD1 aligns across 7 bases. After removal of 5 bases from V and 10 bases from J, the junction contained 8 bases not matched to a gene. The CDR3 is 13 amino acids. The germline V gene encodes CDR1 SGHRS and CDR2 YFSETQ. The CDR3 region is CASRSTGSKELFF. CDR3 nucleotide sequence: TGCGCCAGCAGGTCGACAGGGTCAAAGGAGCTGTTTTTT.

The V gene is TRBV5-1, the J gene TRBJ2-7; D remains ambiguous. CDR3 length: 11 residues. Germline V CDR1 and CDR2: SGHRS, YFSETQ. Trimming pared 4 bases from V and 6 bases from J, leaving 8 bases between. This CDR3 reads CASSTDREQYF. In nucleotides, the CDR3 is TGCGCCAGCAGCACGGACCGCGAGCAGTACTTC. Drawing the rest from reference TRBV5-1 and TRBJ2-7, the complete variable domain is KAGVTQTPRYLIKTRGQQVTLSCSPISGHRSVSWYQQTPGQGLQFLFEYFSETQRNKGNFPGRFSGRQFSNSRSEMNVSTLELGDSALYLCASSTDREQYFGPGTRLTVT.